The following is a T cell receptor (beta chain) sequence with its context. Antigen unknown. V was shortened by 3 bases and J by 1 base, with 5 bases between the two germline ends. This CDR3 has 13 residues. Germline CDR1 and CDR2: SGHRS and YFSETQ. The protocol was immunoSEQ multiplex PCR, while the TCRdb copy is restricted to in-frame clones and leaves out a portion. The sample records roughly 34,000 clones, less than 80% being singletons. The data originate from a study of early stage breast cancer tumors. Study conclusions and caveats: Compared with adjacent normal breast, tumors showed 2 to 2.5-fold denser, more clonal T cells.

V is TRBV5-1 and J is TRBJ1-5, with a possible D match to TRBD1 (5 bases). The TCR was taken from a person aged 55 to 69 with breast cancer. Material: blood. The CDR3 here is CASSWGSNQPQHF. CDR3 DNA sequence: TGCGCCAGCAGCTGGGGCAGCAATCAGCCCCAGCATTTT.